Reported below is one T cell receptor beta chain. Its antigen remains unidentified. The sample holds no much larger clone one base away, and base qualities are not on file. For repertoire sequencing, TCR beta CDR3 regions were amplified from RNA transcripts. A first-round RT-PCR used HTBI primers with the Qiagen OneStep RT-PCR kit, followed by a second-round multiplex PCR, size selection and purification. The libraries underwent paired-end sequencing with 100 bp reads on an Illumina HiSeq2000. Per the authors' processing: SOAPnuke was used to process the reads, throwing out any read that had adapters, had uncalled bases, had a mean Phred below 15, or lacked an exact constant-primer or identifier match. High-quality paired reads were merged with COPE v1.2.5. Clonotypes were defined as unique nucleotide sequences and were aligned to IMGT TRB V, D and J references using MiTCR v1.1. The analysis was limited to V-J combinations with a frequency above 0.0001, which together covered roughly 99% of the repertoires. A TCR clonal expansion and chaos score per V-J combination was defined as the ratio of F50 clonal expansion to chaos observed in the TCRdist matrix. Welch's t-statistics and random forest were used to reduce features to about 13 V-J combinations, which were fed into a naive Bayes classifier. The Morisita-Horn index was used to measure how similar the thyroid and blood repertoires were. TCRdb ran its own pipeline on the public reads, namely fastp trimming at Q25 and MiXCR clone calling, and kept in-frame beta chains. Identical CDR3 proteins give one entry, which carries the most common genes and DNA. For this entry, the V and J calls and clone size follow TCRdb and not the study's own pipeline. In this sample the table shows 500,000 to 700,000 distinct CDR3 sequences, 39% of which occur a single time. The ten largest clones capture 4% to 5% of the sample.

The data are from a study of Graves' ophthalmopathy and Graves' hyperthyroidism (dated by TCRdb to the late 2010s). Regarding the complete study: A patient counted as having stable hyperthyroidism if there was no progression to ophthalmopathy within 18 months of follow-up. In total, some 130 blood samples were TCR-sequenced: some 43 ophthalmopathy, roughly 77 hyperthyroidism and around 17 hyperthyroidism-to-ophthalmopathy patients. To tell Graves' ophthalmopathy apart from Graves' hyperthyroidism, and to predict which patients would progress to ophthalmopathy, the study relied on TCR beta repertoire signatures. Once sampling was done, hyperthyroidism patients were given methimazole at a starting dose of 30 mg daily, while ophthalmopathy patients were given high-dose intravenous methylprednisolone. In a handful of hyperthyroidism patients, the T-cell repertoire of thyroid tissue was compared with the T-cell repertoire of blood. For independent validation, a separate cohort was made up of approximately 19 hyperthyroidism patients plus 17 patients who later progressed from hyperthyroidism to ophthalmopathy. To explore V-J signatures that separate ophthalmopathy from hyperthyroidism, a discovery set of about a hundred patients was enrolled, consisting of 40 to 45 with ophthalmopathy and some 56 with stable hyperthyroidism. Overall study outcomes, separate from this receptor: Most expanded thyroid clonotypes with frequency above 0.001 were also detected in blood, suggesting blood repertoires may reflect the thyroid immune response. Ophthalmopathy was separated from stable hyperthyroidism by the 13-signature model with about 88% sensitivity and 81% to 83% specificity in cross-validation and with 80%/75% in the test set. In validation, the model predicted ophthalmopathy progression with 70.59% sensitivity and roughly 72% specificity; roughly eleven predicted patients were CT-confirmed with GO in a median of approximately six months. Sample size was not statistically predetermined, and group allocation was not concealed from the investigators.

V lost 5 bases and J lost 0 bases, and the count of bases not matched to a germline gene is 4. CDR1 and CDR2, per the germline V gene (reference sequence), are SEHNR and FQNEAQ. Taken from cysteine to phenylalanine, the CDR3 has 15 residues. The sequence is cut down to CDR3 DNA, 45 bases in frame from base 1. Hyperthyroidism patients were newly diagnosed, were aged 18 to 65 years, and had a disease duration under 2 months. Patients with other autoimmune diseases, uncontrolled infections, pregnancy or lactation were excluded. Clinical symptoms, serum thyroxine, TRAb, thyroid ultrasound and orbital computed tomography formed the basis of the diagnosis. Total RNA was extracted with Trizol reagent and quality-checked on an Agilent 2100 Bioanalyzer.

This clonotype was sampled from an adult man with Graves' hyperthyroidism. Sequenced sample: peripheral blood or thyroid tissue (not recorded which). The V and J genes are TRBV7-9 and TRBJ2-3; 8 central bases correspond to TRBD2. For the CDR3, the sequence is CASSPSGSSTDTQYF. The DNA is TGTGCCAGCAGCCCAAGCGGGAGTAGCACAGATACGCAGTATTTT.